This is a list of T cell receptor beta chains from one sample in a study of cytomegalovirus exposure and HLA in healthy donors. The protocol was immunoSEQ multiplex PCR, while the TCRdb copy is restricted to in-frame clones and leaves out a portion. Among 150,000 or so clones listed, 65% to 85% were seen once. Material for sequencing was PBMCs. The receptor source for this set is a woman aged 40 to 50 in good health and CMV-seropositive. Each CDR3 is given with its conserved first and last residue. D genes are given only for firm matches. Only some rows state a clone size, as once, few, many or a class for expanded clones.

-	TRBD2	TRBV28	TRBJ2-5	CASRFSGTETQYF	TGTGCCAGCAGATTTAGCGGGACGGAGACCCAGTACTTC
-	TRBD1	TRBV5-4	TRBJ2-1	CASSFKTGTGYNEQFF	TGTGCCAGCAGCTTTAAGACAGGGACCGGTTACAATGAGCAGTTCTTC
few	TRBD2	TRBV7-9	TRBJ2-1	CSMASGPSSYNEQFF	TGCAGTATGGCTAGCGGTCCGAGCTCCTACAATGAGCAGTTCTTC
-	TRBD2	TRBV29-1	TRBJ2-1	CSVTSSGYEQFF	TGCAGCGTTACGTCTAGCGGATATGAGCAGTTCTTC
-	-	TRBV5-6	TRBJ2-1	CASSLVAEPNEQFF	TGTGCCAGCAGCTTAGTAGCGGAGCCCAATGAGCAGTTCTTC
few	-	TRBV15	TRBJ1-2	CATSRDLDRRGNYGYTF	TGTGCCACCAGCAGAGATCTCGATCGCAGGGGAAACTATGGCTACACCTTC
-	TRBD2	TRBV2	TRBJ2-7	CASRPIPGLAVYEQYF	TGTGCCAGCAGACCAATACCGGGACTAGCGGTCTACGAGCAGTACTTC
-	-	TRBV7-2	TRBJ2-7	CASSFGLTYEQYF	TGTGCCAGCAGCTTCGGACTGACCTACGAGCAGTACTTC
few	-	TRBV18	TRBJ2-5	CASSTTAGTYQETQYF	TGTGCCAGCTCTACCACCGCCGGGACATACCAAGAGACCCAGTACTTC
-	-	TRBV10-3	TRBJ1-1	CAIKEGMNTEAFF	TGTGCCATCAAGGAGGGGATGAACACTGAAGCTTTCTTT
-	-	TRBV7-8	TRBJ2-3	CASSYGTVGNTDTQYF	TGTGCCAGCAGCTACGGGACTGTGGGAAACACAGATACGCAGTATTTT
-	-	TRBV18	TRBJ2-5	CASSPEQAAGETQYF	TGTGCCAGCTCACCAGAACAGGCGGCAGGCGAGACCCAGTACTTC
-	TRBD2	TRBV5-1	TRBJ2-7	CASSPGTTPGEQYF	TGCGCCAGCAGCCCGGGGACTACTCCGGGAGAGCAGTACTTC
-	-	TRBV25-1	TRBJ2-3	CASSAPQGPDTQYF	TGTGCCAGCAGTGCCCCACAGGGCCCAGATACGCAGTATTTT
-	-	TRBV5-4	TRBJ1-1	CASSFELLTEAFF	TGTGCCAGCAGCTTCGAGCTCCTCACTGAAGCTTTCTTT
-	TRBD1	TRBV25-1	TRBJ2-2	CASSTQGVGELFF	TGTGCCAGCAGCACTCAGGGGGTAGGGGAGCTGTTTTTT
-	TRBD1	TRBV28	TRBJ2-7	CASSLAPQQGPGGYF	TGTGCCAGCAGTTTGGCACCTCAACAGGGGCCCGGTGGGTACTTC
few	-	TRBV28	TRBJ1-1	CASSYSPGGSLTEAFF	TGTGCCAGCAGTTATTCCCCTGGGGGGAGTTTGACTGAAGCTTTCTTT
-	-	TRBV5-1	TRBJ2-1	CASRAPGTNFGNEQFF	TGCGCCAGCAGAGCACCCGGGACAAATTTTGGGAATGAGCAGTTCTTC
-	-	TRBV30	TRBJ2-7	CAWSVSGSEQYF	TGTGCCTGGAGTGTGTCCGGGTCCGAGCAGTACTTC
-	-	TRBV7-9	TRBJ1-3	CASSLARGGGNTIYF	TGTGCCAGCAGCTTAGCCAGGGGCGGAGGAAACACCATATATTTT
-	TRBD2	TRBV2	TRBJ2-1	CASSDPGTSGSNEQFF	TGTGCCAGCAGTGATCCCGGGACTAGCGGGAGTAATGAGCAGTTCTTC
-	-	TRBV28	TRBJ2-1	CASRNTPTYNEQFF	TGTGCCAGCAGAAATACACCAACCTACAATGAGCAGTTCTTC
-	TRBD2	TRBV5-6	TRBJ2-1	CASSLTSGRADEQFF	TGTGCCAGCAGCCTAACTAGCGGGAGGGCGGATGAGCAGTTCTTC
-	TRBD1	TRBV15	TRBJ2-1	CATSRDRTGTGNNEQFF	TGTGCCACCAGCAGAGATCGGACCGGGACAGGGAACAATGAGCAGTTCTTC
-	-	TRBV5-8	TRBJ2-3	CASSFASTGRATDTQYF	TGTGCCAGCAGCTTTGCAAGCACAGGGAGAGCCACAGATACGCAGTATTTT
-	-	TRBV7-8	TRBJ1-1	CASSFRGERNTEAFF	TGTGCCAGCAGCTTCCGCGGGGAGAGGAACACTGAAGCTTTCTTT
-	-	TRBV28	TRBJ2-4	CASSFGGGPKNIQYF	TGTGCCAGCAGTTTTGGGGGGGGCCCCAAAAACATTCAGTACTTC
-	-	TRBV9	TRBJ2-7	CASSVGDSEYEQYF	TGTGCCAGCAGCGTAGGAGACTCCGAATACGAGCAGTACTTC
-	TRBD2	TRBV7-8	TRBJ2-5	CASSPGLAGTQETQYF	TGTGCCAGCAGCCCGGGACTAGCGGGGACCCAAGAGACCCAGTACTTC
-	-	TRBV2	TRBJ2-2	CASSGKGLRTGELFF	TGTGCCAGCAGTGGAAAGGGGCTGCGGACCGGGGAGCTGTTTTTT
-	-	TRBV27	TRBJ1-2	CASSLSKGRGWGYTF	TGTGCCAGCAGTTTATCGAAGGGCCGGGGATGGGGCTACACCTTC
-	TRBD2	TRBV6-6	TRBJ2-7	CASAGGTYEQYF	TGTGCCAGCGCGGGAGGAACCTACGAGCAGTACTTC
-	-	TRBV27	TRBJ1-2	CASRPRTRANYGYTF	TGTGCCAGCCGACCCCGGACAAGAGCTAACTATGGCTACACCTTC
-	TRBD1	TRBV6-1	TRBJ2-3	CASSGDRGIVTDTQYF	TGTGCCAGCAGTGGCGACAGGGGGATTGTCACAGATACGCAGTATTTT
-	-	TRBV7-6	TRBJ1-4	CASSPRTVNEKLFF	TGTGCCAGCAGCCCACGGACAGTTAATGAAAAACTGTTTTTT
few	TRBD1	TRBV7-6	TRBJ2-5	CASSLNPDPGQGLGETQYF	TGTGCCAGCAGCTTAAACCCCGACCCCGGACAGGGCCTTGGAGAGACCCAGTACTTC
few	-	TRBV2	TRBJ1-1	CASSDRNRGKLNTEAFF	TGTGCCAGCAGTGATCGAAATAGGGGGAAACTGAACACTGAAGCTTTCTTT
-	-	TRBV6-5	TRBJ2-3	CASTPRIGTDTQYF	TGTGCCAGCACTCCTAGAATCGGCACAGATACGCAGTATTTT
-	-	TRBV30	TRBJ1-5	CAWGGGYSNQPQHF	TGTGCCTGGGGGGGCGGGTATAGCAATCAGCCCCAGCATTTT
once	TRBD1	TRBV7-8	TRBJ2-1	CASSLAGTALLGNEQFF	TGTGCCAGCAGCTTAGCCGGGACAGCCCTTTTGGGCAATGAGCAGTTCTTC
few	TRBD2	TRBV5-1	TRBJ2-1	CASSLVTSGGPYNEQFF	TGCGCCAGCAGCTTGGTAACTAGCGGCGGGCCGTACAATGAGCAGTTCTTC
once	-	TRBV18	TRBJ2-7	CASSPITLGPPYEQYF	TGTGCCAGCTCACCCATTACCCTAGGTCCGCCTTACGAGCAGTACTTC
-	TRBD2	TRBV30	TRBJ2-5	CAWAFSSGRGPGTQYF	TGTGCCTGGGCTTTCTCGAGCGGGAGGGGTCCGGGGACCCAGTACTTC
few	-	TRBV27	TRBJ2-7	CASSLGGSGNYEQYF	TGTGCCAGCAGCTTGGGGGGTAGCGGAAATTACGAGCAGTACTTC
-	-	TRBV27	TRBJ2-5	CASWGGIQETQYF	TGTGCCAGTTGGGGAGGTATCCAAGAGACCCAGTACTTC
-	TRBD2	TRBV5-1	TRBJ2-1	CASSLALAGGLNEQFF	TGCGCCAGCAGCTTGGCCCTAGCGGGAGGTCTCAATGAGCAGTTCTTC
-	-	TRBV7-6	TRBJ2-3	CASRRASTDTQYF	TGTGCCAGCCGCAGGGCGAGCACAGATACGCAGTATTTT
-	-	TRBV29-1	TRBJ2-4	CSALDGSRAKNIQYF	TGCAGCGCCCTAGACGGGAGCCGAGCCAAAAACATTCAGTACTTC
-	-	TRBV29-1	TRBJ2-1	CSVSKGGGYYNEQFF	TGCAGCGTTTCAAAGGGTGGGGGGTACTACAATGAGCAGTTCTTC
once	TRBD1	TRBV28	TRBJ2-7	CASSRGQGASYEQYF	TGTGCCAGCAGTCGCGGACAGGGGGCATCCTACGAGCAGTACTTC
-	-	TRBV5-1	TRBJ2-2	CASSWGGKNTGELFF	TGCGCCAGCAGCTGGGGGGGCAAGAACACCGGGGAGCTGTTTTTT